The 29 T cell receptor beta chains listed next were all sequenced from one sample in a study of blood T cell repertoires in COVID-19 (dated by TCRdb to about 2020). Libraries came from the immunoSEQ multiplex PCR assay. The immuneACCESS repertoire file appears here via TCRdb, limited to in-frame rearrangements. These files lack a portion of the clones; in checked studies, under half of the deficit traces to unresolved V genes, and the cause of the others is not known. Counted in this sample were over 110,000 clones; around 72% of them appeared once. Approximately 2% of the sample rests with the top ten. Sample: peripheral blood. The source is a woman aged 60 to 75 with acute or convalescent COVID-19.

This chain joins TRBV19 and TRBJ2-5; maybe TRBD2 (6 bases). The germline V and J ends were trimmed by 4 bases and 4 bases, with 13 bases remaining between them. There are 14 residues in the CDR3. Germline CDR1 LNHDA, CDR2 SQIVND (reference sequence). The CDR3 DNA reads as TGTGCCAGTAGTACCGCCTGGGGAGGAGAGACCCAGTACTTC. Protein product: CASSTAWGGETQYF.

This clone was detected only a few times. V gene TRBV7-9 combines with J gene TRBJ2-1; weak D call: TRBD2 (5 bases). V lost 3 bases and J lost 5, with 8 bases in between. Germline V lookup: CDR1 SEHNR, CDR2 FQNEAQ (reference sequence). The CDR3 has 13 residues. The CDR3 protein is CASSFFGNNEQFF. The CDR3 nucleotides are TGTGCCAGCAGCTTTTTCGGGAACAATGAGCAGTTCTTC.

CDR3 coding DNA: TGTGCCAGCGAAATTAGGGGTGGACACACAGATACGCAGTATTTT. Protein: CASEIRGGHTDTQYF. V is TRBV11-2 and J is TRBJ2-3; tentative D call: TRBD1 (5 bases). Germline V gene lookup returns CDR1 SGHAT and CDR2 FQNNGV. The V end lost 8 bases, the J end lost 2 bases, and 17 bases lay between the germline ends. The CDR3 is 15 amino acids. The variable domain in full, with the rest retrieved from reference TRBV11-2 and TRBJ2-3, is EAGVAQSPRYKIIEKRQSVAFWCNPISGHATLYWYQQILGQGPKLLIQFQNNGVVDDSQLPKDRFSAERLKGVDSTLKIQPAKLEDSAVYLCASEIRGGHTDTQYFGPGTRLTVL.

This rearrangement joins TRBV28 to TRBJ1-2; 8 bases align to TRBD1. The CDR3 spans 15 residues. Germline V gene sequence: CDR1 MDHEN, CDR2 SYDVKM. After removal of 3 bases from V and 8 bases from J, the junction contained 11 bases not matched to a gene. Here the CDR3 reads CASSFIPQGAGGYTF. The CDR3 DNA follows: TGTGCCAGCAGTTTTATTCCCCAGGGGGCTGGGGGCTACACCTTC.

V and J are TRBV7-9 and TRBJ2-7; 7 bases line up with TRBD2. The CDR3 is 14 amino acids. Germline lookup yields CDR1 SEHNR and CDR2 FQNEAQ (reference sequence). J gave up 3 bases and V 1 base, and 3 bases lay outside the gene matches. CDR3 nucleotide sequence: TGTGCCAGCAGCTTAGGCGGGGGACTCTACGAGCAGTACTTC. It translates to CASSLGGGLYEQYF. Drawing the rest from reference TRBV7-9 and TRBJ2-7, the complete variable domain is DTGVSQNPRHKITKRGQNVTFRCDPISEHNRLYWYRQTLGQGPEFLTYFQNEAQLEKSRLLSDRFSAERPKGSFSTLEIQRTEQGDSAMYLCASSLGGGLYEQYFGPGTRLTVT.

A few counts support this clone. The rearrangement links TRBV2 to TRBJ2-7, with D possibly matching TRBD1 (6 bases). Germline CDR1 SNHLY, CDR2 FYNNEI. The V end lost 7 bases, the J end lost 6 bases, and 10 bases lay between the germline ends. This CDR3 has 11 residues. CDR3 protein: CASTPGAEQYF. CDR3 nucleotide sequence: TGTGCCAGCACTCCAGGGGCCGAGCAGTACTTC.

The chain carries TRBV7-5 and TRBJ2-3; TRBD2, the D gene given by the table, was not confirmed from the DNA. TRBV7-5 counts as a pseudogene. There are 17 residues in the CDR3. The CDR3 protein is CVRSPPGASGRTDTQYF. In DNA, the CDR3 is TGTGTCAGAAGCCCTCCAGGTGCTAGCGGGAGGACAGATACGCAGTATTTT.

The chain's CDR3 is CASSYSRGTEAFF. The CDR3 DNA is TGTGCCAGCAGTTACTCCAGGGGTACTGAAGCTTTCTTT. The V call is TRBV6-5, the J call TRBJ1-1, with D perhaps TRBD1 (6 bases). The CDR3 spans 13 residues. The V end was cut by 0 bases, the J end by 5 bases, with 7 bases between. CDR1 and CDR2 from the germline V gene are MNHEY and SVGAGI.

The chain joins TRBV30 to TRBJ1-2, with TRBD1 matching 9 bases. The CDR3 consists of 14 residues. Germline V gene lookup returns CDR1 GTSNPN and CDR2 SVGIG (reference sequence). The junction had 6 bases not matched to a gene; V was cut back by 1 base and J by 6 bases. The CDR3 here is CAWSELRTGDGYTF. DNA of the CDR3: TGTGCCTGGAGTGAATTAAGGACAGGGGATGGCTACACCTTC.

This clone was picked up a small number of times. In DNA form, the CDR3 reads TGTGCCAGCAGTTTTGCGCTAGCGGAAATCTACGAGCAGTACTTC. The encoded protein is CASSFALAEIYEQYF. This rearrangement joins TRBV28 to TRBJ2-7, with 7 bases lining up with TRBD2. CDR3 length: 15 residues. CDR1 is MDHEN and CDR2 is SYDVKM in the germline V gene. V lost 3 bases to trimming and J lost 3 bases; unmatched junction nucleotides: 8. The full variable domain, its missing parts supplied by reference TRBV28 and TRBJ2-7, is DVKVTQSSRYLVKRTGEKVFLECVQDMDHENMFWYRQDPGLGLRLIYFSYDVKMKEKGDIPEGYSVSREKKERFSLILESASTNQTSMYLCASSFALAEIYEQYFGPGTRLTVT.

The rearrangement joins TRBV27 to TRBJ1-4; perhaps TRBD1 as D (6 bases). Between the trimmed V and J ends, which lost 3 bases and 0 bases, there was a span of 8 bases. CDR1 is MNHEY and CDR2 is SMNVEV in the germline V gene (reference sequence). The CDR3 consists of 15 residues. In DNA form, the CDR3 reads TGTGCCAGCAGTTTCCGGACAGCAACTAATGAAAAACTGTTTTTT. Translated: CASSFRTATNEKLFF.

The V and J genes are TRBV11-2 and TRBJ2-1; no clear D. CDR1 is SGHAT, CDR2 FQNNGV, per germline. Trimming removed 6 bases from V and 2 bases from J, with 11 bases in between. The CDR3 has 14 amino acids. In nucleotides, the CDR3 is TGTGCCAGCAGGTCTAGTGCCGCCTACAATGAGCAGTTCTTC. It encodes CASRSSAAYNEQFF.

The chain has TRBV27 and TRBJ2-2; D is possibly TRBD1 (5 bases). Between the trimmed V and J ends, which lost 2 bases and 1 base, there was a span of 11 bases. CDR1 and CDR2 from the germline V gene are MNHEY and SMNVEV (reference sequence). The CDR3 has 16 amino acids. In DNA, the CDR3 is TGTGCCAGCAGTTTACAGGGTCCTGGGAACACCGGGGAGCTGTTTTTT. This sequence encodes CASSLQGPGNTGELFF.

The rearrangement links TRBV6-4 to TRBJ2-5; 11 nucleotides align to TRBD2. The V and J ends lost 3 bases and 2 bases, in that order; junction bases with no gene match: 2. The CDR3 consists of 15 residues. Germline CDR1 is MRHNA and CDR2 is SNTAGT. CDR3 bases: TGTGCCAGCAGTGAAGGACTAGCGGGTCAAGAGACCCAGTACTTC. Its protein product is CASSEGLAGQETQYF.

V and J are TRBV27 and TRBJ2-1; D not resolved. Germline V CDR1 and CDR2: MNHEY, SMNVEV (reference sequence). Trimming removed 3 bases from V and 2 bases from J, with 8 bases in between. This CDR3 contains 14 residues. CDR3 nucleotide sequence: TGTGCCAGCAGTTTGGTTTCTACCTACAATGAGCAGTTCTTC. As protein: CASSLVSTYNEQFF.

CDR3 region: CASRSTGTTQLEAFF. The CDR3 region has the DNA TGTGCCAGCAGGAGTACCGGGACAACCCAACTTGAAGCTTTCTTT. The V and J genes are TRBV6-5 and TRBJ1-1, with TRBD1 as a possible D gene (6 bases). Deletions cut 6 bases from V and 7 bases from J, with 21 bases between. In germline, CDR1 is MNHEY, CDR2 SVGAGI. This CDR3 region has 15 residues.

The chain links TRBV27 to TRBJ1-3; no reliable D call. The germline V gene has CDR1 MNHEY and CDR2 SMNVEV (reference sequence). V lost 0 bases and J lost 1, with 7 bases in between. The CDR3 contains 15 residues. The CDR3 sequence: CASSLSVLSGNTIYF. In DNA form, the CDR3 reads TGTGCCAGCAGTTTATCCGTGCTATCTGGAAACACCATATATTTT.

Here the CDR3 reads CASRGLHNTGELFF. The CDR3 DNA reads as TGCGCCAGCCGCGGGTTACATAACACCGGGGAGCTGTTTTTT. The chain joins TRBV5-1 to TRBJ2-2; a weak D match, TRBD2 (5 bases). Per the germline V gene, CDR1 is SGHRS and CDR2 is YFSETQ. CDR3 size: 14 residues. V was cut by 7 bases and J by 2 bases, with 12 bases left in between.

The chain is built from TRBV5-1 and TRBJ2-5; 9 positions agree with TRBD2. Germline-derived CDR1 and CDR2 are SGHRS and YFSETQ. The J segment lost 5 bases and the V segment lost 0 bases, leaving 8 bases of the junction unmatched. The length of the CDR3 is 16 residues. The CDR3 nucleotides read TGCGCCAGCAGCTTGGCCGGGACTAGCAATCCGGAGACCCAGTACTTC. As protein: CASSLAGTSNPETQYF.

The chain has TRBV12-3 or TRBV12-4 and TRBJ1-1; 7 bases align to TRBD1. The CDR3 runs 12 residues. Germline trimming cut 6 bases from V and 7 bases from J; bases unmatched to any gene: 5. The CDR3 DNA reads TGTGCCAGCAGCGGACAGGTTCTTGAAGCTTTCTTT. Its translation: CASSGQVLEAFF.

This chain joins TRBV5-1 and TRBJ2-1; the D is unclear. Germline assignment: CDR1 SGHRS and CDR2 YFSETQ. This CDR3 is 14 amino acids long. Deletions cut 0 bases from V and 6 bases from J, with 10 bases between. The CDR3 DNA reads as TGCGCCAGCAGCTTGGCCAGCGAGCGCAATGAGCAGTTCTTC. Encoded protein: CASSLASERNEQFF.

The chain links TRBV10-3 to TRBJ1-5, with D uncertain. The CDR3 has 15 residues. V lost 7 bases and J lost 0, with 13 bases in between. Germline lookup yields CDR1 ENHRY and CDR2 SYGVKD. As DNA, the CDR3 is TGTGCCATCATCGACGGAGTATATAGCAATCAGCCCCAGCATTTT. It encodes CAIIDGVYSNQPQHF.

The V call is TRBV18, the J call TRBJ2-3; TRBD2 matches 9 bases. In germline, CDR1 is KGHSH, CDR2 LQKENI. The CDR3 is 16 amino acids. With V trimmed by 1 base and J by 6 bases, 8 bases remained unmatched. CDR3 sequence: CASSPLPAGGRDTQYF. CDR3 bases: TGTGCCAGCTCACCACTCCCAGCGGGAGGCAGGGATACGCAGTATTTT.

A few counts support this clone. The V gene is TRBV19, the J gene TRBJ1-5, with 10 nucleotides matching TRBD1. In germline, CDR1 is LNHDA, CDR2 SQIVND (reference sequence). This CDR3 contains 16 residues. V shed 2 bases and J 6 bases; nucleotides not matched to a gene: 7. In DNA, the CDR3 is TGTGCCAGTAGTATAACGACAGGGGGCGAATCTCAGCCCCAGCATTTT. Protein product: CASSITTGGESQPQHF.

The V gene is TRBV5-1, the J gene TRBJ2-7; 13 bases match TRBD2. Germline V gene sequence: CDR1 SGHRS, CDR2 YFSETQ. V shed 4 bases and J 0 bases; nucleotides not matched to a gene: 7. The CDR3 covers 17 residues. The CDR3 nucleotides read TGCGCCAGCAGCATAGGGACTAGCGGGATTAACTCCTACGAGCAGTACTTC. The encoded protein is CASSIGTSGINSYEQYF.

CDR3 sequence (DNA): TGTGCCAGCAGTCTCCTCTCTGGAAACACCATATATTTT. Protein product: CASSLLSGNTIYF. The chain has TRBV6-5 and TRBJ1-3, with D unresolved. The CDR3 runs 13 residues. Germline V gene sequence: CDR1 MNHEY, CDR2 SVGAGI. Trimming shortened V by 5 bases and J by 0 bases, and 5 bases separated the two germline ends.

This rearrangement joins TRBV5-1 to TRBJ2-7; 10 bases are a match to TRBD2. V lost 1 base to trimming and J lost 3 bases; unmatched junction nucleotides: 16. In germline, CDR1 is SGHRS, CDR2 YFSETQ. The CDR3 consists of 19 residues. Written as DNA, the CDR3 is TGCGCCAGCAGCTTGTTTAGTCTGACTAGCGGGCTCGGTTACTACGAGCAGTACTTC. Encoded protein: CASSLFSLTSGLGYYEQYF. The whole variable domain, remainder taken from reference TRBV5-1 and TRBJ2-7, is KAGVTQTPRYLIKTRGQQVTLSCSPISGHRSVSWYQQTPGQGLQFLFEYFSETQRNKGNFPGRFSGRQFSNSRSEMNVSTLELGDSALYLCASSLFSLTSGLGYYEQYFGPGTRLTVT.

CDR3 sequence (DNA): TGTGCCAGTAGTATATACAGGGACACACAGCCCCAGCATTTT. Residues: CASSIYRDTQPQHF. The J gene is TRBJ1-5, the V gene TRBV19; tentatively, D is TRBD1 (6 bases). The CDR3 is 14 residues long. CDR1 is LNHDA, CDR2 SQIVND, per germline (reference sequence). The V end was cut by 2 bases, the J end by 7 bases, with 12 bases between.

The chain uses TRBV19 and TRBJ2-3; D possibly corresponds to TRBD2 (6 bases). Trimming removed 3 bases at V and 2 bases at J, with 15 bases between. Germline loops: CDR1 LNHDA, CDR2 SQIVND (reference sequence). The CDR3 loop spans 16 amino acids. CDR3: CASSIGLIGFTDTQYF. The DNA for the CDR3 is TGTGCCAGTAGTATCGGACTAATTGGGTTCACAGATACGCAGTATTTT.